The entry below gives a single TCR beta chain sequence along with its context. The antigen this receptor binds is unknown. No quality values exist for individual bases; no much larger clone is one base distant. This record belongs to a study of cytomegalovirus exposure and HLA in healthy donors (dated by TCRdb to about 2017). For the study in its entirety: An earlier analysis of some 600 of the donors reported 276 Gb of sequence data and 117 million unique TCR beta sequences obtained from roughly 170 million T cells. Typing coverage varied by locus: about 629-640 donors for A, B, C, DRB1 and DQB1; roughly 510 for DQA1; around 570 for DPA1; 400 to 480 for DPB1. Along with the approximately 670-subject first cohort, a separate validation cohort of over a hundred different subjects was used. The study profiled the T cell repertoires of about 720 subjects by immunosequencing and related them to cytomegalovirus serostatus. Across approximately 420 genotyped donors of the cohort, an average of roughly 250,000 unique TCR beta nucleotide sequences per donor were sequenced, and roughly a sixth of those sequences were non-productive. Genome-wide SNP genotypes for about three fifths of the roughly 670 donors were used in a later genetic analysis, which treated that subset as a discovery cohort. An early release that covered more than 550 HLA-typed donors contained 300 to 350 gigabases of sequencing data and tens of millions of unique TCR sequences. Donor age, sex, ethnicity and CMV serostatus were compiled together with the repertoire data. The study aimed to test whether signatures of past pathogen exposure could be identified by cataloging public T cell receptors. The later analysis used no new phenotypic data to find candidate immune exposures, relying instead on TCR beta sequences and their occurrence across donors. An earlier analysis of around 640 of the donors used high-throughput TCR beta sequencing to judge whether each TCR beta V gene segment behaved as functional or pseudogenic. All discovery cohort repertoires had been generated on a single sequencing platform. Several DR-DQ haplotypes were treated as single units for association and clustering because of strong linkage in the cohort. The study combined high-throughput TCR immunosequencing, statistical association of individual TCRs with disease status, and machine learning to predict cytomegalovirus infection status. Of the 350 to 450 genotyped donors, approximately 80% were placed in the genetic ancestry cluster associated with self-reported Caucasian donors. HLA typing included class I and class II loci at four-digit resolution. A later analysis re-analyzed previously published TCR beta repertoires from approximately 700 donors and added high-resolution HLA genotyping to study TCR occurrence patterns.

The CDR3 starts with the cysteine, ends with the phenylalanine, and has 14 residues. The read is trimmed to its CDR3 DNA, 42 bases read in frame from base 1. The germline V gene gives CDR1 as MGHDK and CDR2 as SYGVNS. The cohort was made up of about 670 healthy bone marrow donors. At the time of sampling, every cohort member was nominally healthy, though immune exposures that went unrecorded were likely present. The donor was CMV seronegative and was included in the group of a few hundred seronegative cohort members. Each donor provided a peripheral blood sample, and peripheral blood mononuclear cells were used for TCR beta sequencing. Genomic DNA extraction from the blood cell samples was performed with the Qiagen DNeasy Blood Extraction Kit. Preparation of the library involved the immunoSEQ multiplex PCR assay. A mixture of 60 forward primers for TCR Vbeta segments and 13 reverse primers for TCR Jbeta segments was used in the multiplex PCR. The CDR3 region of rearranged TCR beta genes was amplified from genomic DNA with a multiplex PCR assay. The Illumina HiSeq System was used to sequence the amplified TCR beta libraries as 87-base-pair reads. As for the original processing: A later analysis counted approximately 84 million unique TCR beta chains across the roughly 700 repertoires, and about 10 million of these chains were shared by at least two donors. Raw reads were error-corrected and collapsed into unique sequences by a nearest-neighbor algorithm in which closely related sequences were merged to remove PCR and sequencing errors. Alignment of CDR3 sequences to IMGT reference sequences was used to assign V, D and J gene segments. For a sequence to be retained, a match of at least six nucleotides was required to both a V gene segment and a J gene segment. A rearrangement was called productive if the CDR3 had no stop codons and remained in frame with V and J, and every other rearrangement was called non-productive. Following IMGT convention, CDR3 was defined as the stretch from the second conserved V-encoded cysteine to the conserved J-encoded phenylalanine. In an earlier analysis of approximately 500 of the donors, sequences lacking an unambiguous match to a single V gene segment were excluded. In an earlier analysis of about 590 of the donors, a V segment was called functional when productive rearrangements were above 56.7%, and segregating when the standard deviation between donors exceeded 5%. To diagnose cytomegalovirus status from the catalog of TCR beta chain sequences, a statistical classification framework was built. A later analysis assigned V and J genes by comparing TCR nucleotide sequences with IMGT/GENE-DB human TR gene sequences. Using the TCRdist pipeline, a later analysis assigned CDR3 sequences along with most-parsimonious VDJ recombination scenarios. A later analysis defined each TCR beta chain by its CDR3 amino acid sequence plus V-gene family, and excluded reads lacking a unique V-gene family. In a later analysis, several hundred highly shared, low-generation-probability nucleotide sequences were removed to address suspected cross-contamination and a sequencing artifact. For each public chain, a later analysis derived a clonal expansion index from normalized ranks of inferred template counts within each repertoire. In a later analysis, generation probabilities were computed using a VDJ recombination model fitted to out-of-frame rearrangements, and the results were checked against IGoR. Hypergeometric tests were used in a later analysis to score TCR-TCR, TCR-HLA and TCR-CMV co-occurrence, with a repertoire-size bias correction applied to the TCR pairs. In a later analysis, false discovery rates were estimated by permuting HLA or CMV assignments 20 times. In a later analysis, co-occurring TCRs were grouped using DBSCAN, with TCRdist sequence similarity added in when clustering inside HLA-allele-positive subsets. Co-occurrence clustering excluded repertoires with fewer than 30,000 or more than 120,000 public chains, plus five with anomalous nucleotide sharing. Drawn from immuneACCESS, this table holds only the in-frame rearrangements with V and J called that TCRdb kept. Clones are partly lost; checked studies trace under half to an unresolved V gene and leave the rest unexplained. That table is the source of V, J and clone size, and D and trimming were worked out from the DNA. This sample has hundreds of thousands of clones in its table, and over 70% of those were observed once. 0.71% of the sample lies in the top ten.

What the research found in general, with its limitations: In an earlier analysis of 587 of the donors, most TCR beta V segments were observed in productive rearrangements about 87% or about 30% of the time, broadly matching IMGT annotations. A further reported finding was that TCR beta sequences accurately predicted the HLA-A and HLA-B alleles for most subjects in the first cohort. Strong co-occurrence of HLA alleles, especially DR and DQ, made assigning TCR associations to individual alleles difficult. A few of the identified cytomegalovirus-associated TCR beta chains were confirmed in vitro to be specific for cytomegalovirus antigens. The only immune exposure information available for the cohort was CMV serostatus. Most TCR sequences were observed very rarely across donors, whereas some public TCRs were present in many individuals. In a later analysis, 16,951 TCR beta sequences were associated with specific HLA alleles at a false discovery rate of 0.05. Over 15 rarely observed V segments, including chromosome 9 orphons, were excluded from the earlier analysis of about 500 of the donors because counts were too low. According to a later genetic analysis, donors in an Asian-associated ancestry cluster had fewer N-insertions in productive TCRs than the approximately 700-donor mean. Linkage disequilibrium might explain the correlated functional status among segregating V segments, but an unknown experimental factor could not be ruled out. In a later analysis, several top co-occurrence clusters were reported to appear linked to parvovirus B19, influenza, CMV and Epstein-Barr virus. In a later analysis, TCR association rates were found to vary across HLA loci, with the most associated TCRs seen for DRB1 alleles and the fewest for HLA-C alleles. Because HLA typing was unavailable for some donors at each locus, only the typed subset was used in association tests. The classifier was reported to diagnose cytomegalovirus status with high specificity and sensitivity in both the original and validation cohorts. The 87-base-pair reads could not distinguish some IMGT-functional V segments, including TRBV6-2 and TRBV6-3, so those segments were excluded. In a later analysis, most CMV-associated TCR beta chains were found to appear HLA-restricted, with HLA associations seemingly driven largely by CMV exposure. It was suggested by the authors that the approach could potentially be generalized to other disease states and immunological phenotypes. An association between a missense DCLRE1C variant and V-gene and J-gene trimming of TCR beta chains was found in a later genetic analysis and replicated in an independent cohort. A group of highly shared sequence variants was considered likely to be a technical artifact of the sequencing pipeline. In a later analysis, HLA-associated TCR beta chains were found to be more clonally expanded and to have lower generation probabilities than equally common non-associated chains. In the study, 150 to 200 TCR beta chains were listed as associated with cytomegalovirus. This cohort had only TCR beta chains sequenced, and the lack of alpha or paired-chain data limited which features could be detected. The presence/absence analyses assumed that sequencing depth was roughly uniform across donors, and that assumption may not be true.

Input material: PBMCs. The receptor was isolated from a boy under 10 years old in good health and CMV-seronegative. This chain is built from TRBV25-1 and TRBJ2-5; 7 central nucleotides agree with TRBD1. The better agreement between TRBJ2-7 and the DNA end casts doubt on the J call. The CDR3 here reads CASSESRTGHEQYF. The nucleotides read TGTGCCAGCAGTGAATCCAGGACAGGCCACGAGCAGTACTTC.